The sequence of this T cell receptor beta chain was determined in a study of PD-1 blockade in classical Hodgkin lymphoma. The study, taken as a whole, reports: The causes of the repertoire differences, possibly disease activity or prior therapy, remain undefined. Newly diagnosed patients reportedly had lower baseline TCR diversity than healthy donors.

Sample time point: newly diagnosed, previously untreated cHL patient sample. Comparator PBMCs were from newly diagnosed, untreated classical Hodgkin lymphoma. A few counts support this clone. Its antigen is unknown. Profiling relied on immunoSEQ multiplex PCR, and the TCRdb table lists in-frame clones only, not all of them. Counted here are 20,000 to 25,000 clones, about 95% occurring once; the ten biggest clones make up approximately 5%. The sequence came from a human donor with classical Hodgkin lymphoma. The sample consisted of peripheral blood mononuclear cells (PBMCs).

The CDR3 protein is CASSFASGGTGELFF. In DNA, the CDR3 is TGTGCCAGCAGTTTTGCTAGCGGGGGAACCGGGGAGCTGTTTTTT. The chain carries TRBV27 and TRBJ2-2, with 10 bases fitting TRBD2. This CDR3 has 15 residues. Germline lookup yields CDR1 MNHEY and CDR2 SMNVEV (reference sequence). Germline trimming cut 3 bases from V and 5 bases from J; bases unmatched to any gene: 3.